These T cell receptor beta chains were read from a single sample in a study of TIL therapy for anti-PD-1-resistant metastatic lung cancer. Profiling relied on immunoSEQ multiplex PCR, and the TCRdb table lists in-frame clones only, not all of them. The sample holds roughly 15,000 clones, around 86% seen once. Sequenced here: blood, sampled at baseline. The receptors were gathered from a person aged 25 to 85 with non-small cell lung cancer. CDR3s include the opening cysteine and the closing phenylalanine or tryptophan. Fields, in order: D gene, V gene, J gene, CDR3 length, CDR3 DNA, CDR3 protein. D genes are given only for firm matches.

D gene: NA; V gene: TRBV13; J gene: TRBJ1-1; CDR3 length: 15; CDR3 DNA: TGTGCCAGCAGCTCCGGGGGGCCAGGGAGGACTGAAGCTTTCTTT; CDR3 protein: CASSSGGPGRTEAFF
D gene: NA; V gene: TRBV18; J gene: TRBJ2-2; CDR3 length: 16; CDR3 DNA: TGTGCCAGCTCACCATGGCCAGGGCAGGGCACCGGGGAGCTGTTTTTT; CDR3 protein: CASSPWPGQGTGELFF
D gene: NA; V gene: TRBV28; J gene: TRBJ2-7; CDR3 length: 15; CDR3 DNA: TGTGCCAGCAGCCCTCCCACCCGGTCGGGCCACGAGCAGTACTTC; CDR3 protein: CASSPPTRSGHEQYF
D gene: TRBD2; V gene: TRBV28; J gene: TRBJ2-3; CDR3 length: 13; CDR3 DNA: TGTGCCAGCAGCCAGCGGGAGACAGATACGCAGTATTTT; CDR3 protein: CASSQRETDTQYF
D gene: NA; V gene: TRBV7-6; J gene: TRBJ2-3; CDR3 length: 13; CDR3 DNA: TGTGCCAGCAGCTTAGAATTTCCAGATACGCAGTATTTT; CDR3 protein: CASSLEFPDTQYF
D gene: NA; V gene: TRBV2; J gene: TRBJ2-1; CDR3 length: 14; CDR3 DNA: TGTGCCAGCAGATGGGAATCGACAGCCAGTGAGCAGTTCTTC; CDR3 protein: CASRWESTASEQFF
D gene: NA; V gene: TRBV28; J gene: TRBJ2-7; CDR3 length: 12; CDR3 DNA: TGTGCCAGCAGCACGTTGGGATACGAGCAGTACTTC; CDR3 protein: CASSTLGYEQYF
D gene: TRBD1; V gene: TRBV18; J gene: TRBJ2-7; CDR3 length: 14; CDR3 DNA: TGTGCCAGCTCAAGACAGGGCCAGGGTAACGAGCAGTACTTC; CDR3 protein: CASSRQGQGNEQYF
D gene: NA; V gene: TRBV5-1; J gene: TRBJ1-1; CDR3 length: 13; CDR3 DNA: TGCGCCAGCAGCTTCGCCTTCTCGCAGGGGGCTTTCTTT; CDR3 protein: CASSFAFSQGAFF
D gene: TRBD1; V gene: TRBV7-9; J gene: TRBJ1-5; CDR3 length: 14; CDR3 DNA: TGTGCCAGCAGTCCGACAGGGGGAAATCAGCCCCAGCATTTT; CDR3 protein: CASSPTGGNQPQHF